This T cell receptor (beta chain) was sequenced during a study of PD-L1 blockade in urothelial cancer. Study-wide points: Better survival was predicted by below-median pretreatment blood TCR clonality.

Every PCR was spiked with synthetic TCR analog templates. Profiled with immunoSEQ multiplex PCR; TCRdb holds only in-frame clones, not every one. The sample consists of approximately 14,000 clones, approximately 87% of them appearing once. This clone has a single count. The antigen is unknown. This specimen was PBMCs, taken around atezolizumab (anti-PD-L1) treatment. The TCR was taken from an older man with urothelial cancer.

CDR3 in amino acids: CAWNTGTANNEQFF. For the CDR3, the DNA is TGTGCCTGGAATACCGGGACAGCTAACAATGAGCAGTTCTTC. J is TRBJ2-1 and V is TRBV30, with TRBD1 matching over 7 bases. V lost 4 bases, J lost 5 bases, and 8 bases stayed unmatched. Per germline, CDR1 GTSNPN and CDR2 SVGIG (reference sequence). The CDR3 contains 14 residues.